This T cell receptor (beta chain) was profiled in a study of T cells in localized non-small cell lung cancer. The study, taken as a whole, reports: Elevated blood T cell density was associated with longer overall survival. There were a median about 53 of the top 100 tumor clones appearing in adjacent lung. Uninvolved adjacent lung had higher T cell clonality than tumor and all other tissues. Tumor samples were not multi-region, leaving intratumor heterogeneity unexcluded.

The germline gives CDR1 MNHEY, CDR2 SMNVEV (reference sequence). V was clipped by 5 bases and J by 8 bases; unmatched bases: 11. The CDR3 length is 15 residues. In its sample, this clone was seen once. Antigen: not known. The table came from immunoSEQ multiplex PCR; TCRdb's copy has only in-frame clones and leaves some out. This sample yields fewer than 20,000 clones, of which about 88% are seen a single time; around 23% belongs to the top ten. This TCR derives from a male donor aged 60 or older with stage I lung adenocarcinoma. Source: peripheral blood, taken before any cancer treatment. The V and J genes are TRBV27 and TRBJ2-1, with TRBD1 matching 8 bases. The CDR3 DNA follows: TGTGCCAGCAGTCCCGGGACAGGAGCGTGGGATGAGCAGTTCTTC. This codes for CASSPGTGAWDEQFF.